A single sample is the source of the 21 T cell receptor beta chains below, sequenced in a study of blood T cell repertoires in COVID-19. Assay: immunoSEQ multiplex PCR; the TCRdb copy retains only in-frame clones and omits some. The repertoire holds around 80,000 clones, with under 85% as singletons. The specimen was peripheral blood. The receptor source for this set is a human donor in a cohort sampled during active COVID-19.

This chain links TRBV3-1 (or the pseudogene TRBV3-2) with TRBJ2-3; 10 bases line up with TRBD1. The CDR3 totals 15 residues. V shed 7 bases, J shed 0 bases, and the junction held 4 bases outside the gene matches. Looked up from germline, CDR1 is LGHDT and CDR2 is YNNKEL (reference sequence). This CDR3 reads CASTPGQGSTDTQYF. As DNA, the CDR3 is TGTGCCAGCACCCCGGGACAGGGGAGCACAGATACGCAGTATTTT.

This chain links TRBV18 with TRBJ1-3; TRBD1 is a possible D gene (5 bases). Germline values: CDR1 KGHSH, CDR2 LQKENI. V dropped 5 bases and J dropped 2 bases, with 7 bases sitting between them. The CDR3 is 13 amino acids. CDR3 bases: TGTGCCAGCTCATCAGGGACTGGAAACACCATATATTTT. This gives the protein CASSSGTGNTIYF.

This rearrangement joins TRBV5-1 to TRBJ2-2; no firm D call. CDR3 length: 15 amino acids. Trimming cost V 2 bases and J 1 base, with 9 bases left between them. Per the germline V gene, CDR1 is SGHRS and CDR2 is YFSETQ. The CDR3 DNA sequence: TGCGCCAGCAGCTTTTCGGAGCGGAACACCGGGGAGCTGTTTTTT. Translation gives CASSFSERNTGELFF.

The rearrangement links TRBV5-6 to TRBJ2-3, with D possibly TRBD2 on 6 matching bases. The CDR3 is 14 residues long. V was clipped by 7 bases and J by 2 bases, with 14 bases between them. CDR1 is SGHDT and CDR2 is YYEEEE in the germline V gene. The CDR3 sequence: CASAGRGSTDTQYF. The DNA of the CDR3 is TGTGCCAGCGCAGGGCGGGGATCCACAGATACGCAGTATTTT.

V is TRBV6-6 and J is TRBJ2-7, with D possibly matching TRBD2 (6 bases). The CDR3 loop spans 14 amino acids. Germline CDR1 reads MNHNY; CDR2 reads SVGAGI (reference sequence). The V end was cut by 6 bases, the J end by 1 base, with 13 bases between. The CDR3 nucleotides are TGTGCCAGCAGCCCCGGGACTCCGTCCTACGAGCAGTACTTC. Amino acid sequence: CASSPGTPSYEQYF.

The count of this clone is one. This rearrangement joins TRBV11-3 to TRBJ2-7; 13 bases fit TRBD2. Germline V CDR1 and CDR2: SGHNT, YENEEA. The CDR3 is made up of 16 amino acids. J was trimmed by 3 bases and V by 5 bases; bases with no gene match: 7. Here the CDR3 reads CASSLRTSGSRYEQYF. The CDR3 nucleotides read TGTGCCAGCAGCCTACGGACTAGCGGGAGTCGCTACGAGCAGTACTTC.

The chain joins TRBV7-6 to TRBJ2-6; TRBD1 agrees at 12 bases. The CDR3 is 20 residues long. CDR1 and CDR2 from the germline V gene are SGHVS and FNYEAQ. The V segment lost 5 bases and the J segment 1 base; nucleotides outside the gene matches: 12. The CDR3, as DNA: TGTGCCAGCAGCCCCCGCCCCCCGGGACAGGGGGCTTCTGGGGCCAACGTCCTGACTTTC. Amino acid sequence: CASSPRPPGQGASGANVLTF.

The V call is TRBV24-1, the J call TRBJ2-3, with D possibly matching TRBD2 (6 bases). V gave up 0 bases and J gave up 9 bases, with 18 bases separating them. Per germline, CDR1 KGHDR and CDR2 SFDVKD. This CDR3 has 16 residues. Written as DNA, the CDR3 is TGTGCCACCAGTGATTTGAGAAGGGGCCCGGGGGAGACGCAGTATTTT. This sequence encodes CATSDLRRGPGETQYF.

The V and J genes are TRBV7-8 and TRBJ1-1; D might be TRBD1 (6 bases). With 2 bases removed from V and 5 bases from J, the gap between germline ends came to 12 bases. Germline assignment: CDR1 SGHVS and CDR2 FQNEAQ. This CDR3 contains 14 residues. CDR3 residues: CASSLNERGTEAFF. For the CDR3, the DNA is TGTGCCAGCAGCTTAAACGAGAGGGGGACTGAAGCTTTCTTT.

V usage is TRBV10-3 and J usage is TRBJ2-3; a possible D gene is TRBD2 (6 bases). V lost 9 bases and J 0 bases, leaving 16 bases between the germline ends. CDR1 and CDR2 from the germline V gene are ENHRY and SYGVKD. This CDR3 has 15 residues. The chain's CDR3 is CAIGAWGTSTDTQYF. The CDR3 DNA follows: TGTGCCATAGGGGCTTGGGGGACTAGCACAGATACGCAGTATTTT.

The V call is TRBV28, the J call TRBJ2-4; 7 bases are shared with TRBD1. Germline trimming cut 5 bases from V and 1 base from J; bases unmatched to any gene: 2. CDR3 size: 14 residues. Germline CDR1 MDHEN, CDR2 SYDVKM. DNA of the CDR3: TGTGCCAGCAGTCCACAGGGGGCCAAAAACATTCAGTACTTC. It translates to CASSPQGAKNIQYF.

This chain joins TRBV7-9 and TRBJ1-1; 11 nucleotides match TRBD1. CDR3 length: 15 residues. V shed 2 bases, J shed 5 bases, and the junction held 4 bases outside the gene matches. Germline-derived CDR1 and CDR2 are SEHNR and FQNEAQ (reference sequence). CDR3 DNA sequence: TGTGCCAGCAGCTTAAGGACAGGGGGCATGACTGAAGCTTTCTTT. This codes for CASSLRTGGMTEAFF.

The CDR3 loop is CAWSPQAGQPQHF. CDR3 coding DNA: TGTGCCTGGAGTCCACAAGCGGGCCAGCCCCAGCATTTT. The J gene is TRBJ1-5, the V gene TRBV30; D not resolved. The germline V gene encodes CDR1 GTSNPN and CDR2 SVGIG (reference sequence). CDR3 length equals 13 residues. V lost 2 bases and J 7 bases, leaving 12 bases between the germline ends.

The chain uses TRBV9 and TRBJ1-5, with a tentative D call TRBD1 (5 bases). The CDR3 consists of 16 residues. The germline gives CDR1 SGDLS, CDR2 YYNGEE. Trimming removed 2 bases at V and 0 bases at J, with 12 bases between. The DNA of the CDR3 is TGTGCCAGCAGCGTCCAGGGCTATTATAGCAATCAGCCCCAGCATTTT. Protein: CASSVQGYYSNQPQHF.

V gene TRBV2 combines with J gene TRBJ2-3, with D perhaps matching TRBD2 (6 bases). Germline CDR1 and CDR2: SNHLY and FYNNEI. The CDR3 covers 13 residues. V lost 8 bases to trimming and J lost 1 base, with 10 bases between them. This chain's CDR3 is CASAWGGTDTQYF. Written as DNA, the CDR3 is TGTGCCAGCGCCTGGGGGGGCACAGATACGCAGTATTTT. Full variable domain (missing parts from reference TRBV2 and TRBJ2-3): EPEVTQTPSHQVTQMGQEVILRCVPISNHLYFYWYRQILGQKVEFLVSFYNNEISEKSEIFDDQFSVERPDGSNFTLKIRSTKLEDSAMYFCASAWGGTDTQYFGPGTRLTVL.

The V gene is TRBV7-9, the J gene TRBJ2-5; D call uncertain. CDR1 is SEHNR and CDR2 is FQNEAQ in the germline V gene (reference sequence). The CDR3 is made up of 13 amino acids. The ends were cut back, 5 bases at V and 5 bases at J, with 12 bases in the middle. The CDR3 is CASSPVSLETQYF. Here the CDR3 DNA reads TGTGCCAGCAGCCCCGTCTCCCTGGAGACCCAGTACTTC.

The chain has TRBV2 and TRBJ1-4; the D gene is possibly TRBD1 (5 bases). With 6 bases removed from V and 8 bases from J, the gap between germline ends came to 10 bases. The germline gives CDR1 SNHLY, CDR2 FYNNEI. This CDR3 is 12 amino acids long. The CDR3 loop reads CASRGGGEKLFF. CDR3 in DNA: TGTGCCAGCAGGGGGGGAGGAGAAAAACTGTTTTTT.

J is TRBJ1-1 and V is TRBV9, with TRBD1 as a possible D gene (6 bases). The CDR3 totals 14 residues. Germline lookup yields CDR1 SGDLS and CDR2 YYNGEE. V shed 4 bases and J shed 1 base, with 11 bases lying between them. The CDR3 region is CASSRTDTNTEAFF. The DNA for the CDR3 is TGTGCCAGCAGCAGGACAGACACGAACACTGAAGCTTTCTTT. The variable domain in full, completed from reference TRBV9 and TRBJ1-1, reads DSGVTQTPKHLITATGQRVTLRCSPRSGDLSVYWYQQSLDQGLQFLIQYYNGEERAKGNILERFSAQQFPDLHSELNLSSLELGDSALYFCASSRTDTNTEAFFGQGTRLTVV.

This clone was observed a handful of times. The V and J genes are TRBV11-1 and TRBJ2-7; 11 positions match TRBD2. J was trimmed by 6 bases and V by 4 bases; bases with no gene match: 11. The CDR3 is 16 amino acids. Germline assignment: CDR1 SGHAT and CDR2 FQDESV (reference sequence). The CDR3 coding sequence is TGTGCCAGCAGCTCCAGTAGCGGGGGGGCTTCGGGCGAGCAGTACTTC. Translating it yields CASSSSSGGASGEQYF.

The chain is built from TRBV7-3 and TRBJ2-5; 12 nucleotides agree with TRBD1. J lost 7 bases, V lost 5 bases, and 5 bases had no gene match. Germline CDR1 is SGHTA and CDR2 is FQGTGA. The CDR3 extends over 14 amino acids. This chain's CDR3 is CASSSPGQGATQYF. DNA for the CDR3: TGTGCCAGCAGCAGTCCGGGACAGGGGGCGACCCAGTACTTC.

The gene calls are TRBV6-5 and TRBJ1-1, with D perhaps TRBD1 (5 bases). Deletions cut 3 bases from V and 7 bases from J, with 9 bases between. The CDR3 runs to 12 residues. Germline V lookup: CDR1 MNHEY, CDR2 SVGAGI. Here the CDR3 reads CASSYRGGEAFF. The CDR3, as DNA: TGTGCCAGCAGTTATCGGGGGGGTGAAGCTTTCTTT.